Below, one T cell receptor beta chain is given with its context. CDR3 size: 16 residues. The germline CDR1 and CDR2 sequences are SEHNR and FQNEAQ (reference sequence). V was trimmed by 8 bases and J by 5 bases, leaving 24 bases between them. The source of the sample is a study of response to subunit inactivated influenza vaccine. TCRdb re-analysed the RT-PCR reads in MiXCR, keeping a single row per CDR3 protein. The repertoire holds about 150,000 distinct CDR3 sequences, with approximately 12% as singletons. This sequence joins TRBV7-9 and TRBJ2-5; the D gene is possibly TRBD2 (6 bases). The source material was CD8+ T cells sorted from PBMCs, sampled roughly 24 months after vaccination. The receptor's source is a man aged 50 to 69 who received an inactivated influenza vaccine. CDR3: CASALAAGPSWETQYF. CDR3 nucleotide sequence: TGTGCCAGCGCCCTAGCTGCGGGACCCTCGTGGGAGACCCAGTACTTC.